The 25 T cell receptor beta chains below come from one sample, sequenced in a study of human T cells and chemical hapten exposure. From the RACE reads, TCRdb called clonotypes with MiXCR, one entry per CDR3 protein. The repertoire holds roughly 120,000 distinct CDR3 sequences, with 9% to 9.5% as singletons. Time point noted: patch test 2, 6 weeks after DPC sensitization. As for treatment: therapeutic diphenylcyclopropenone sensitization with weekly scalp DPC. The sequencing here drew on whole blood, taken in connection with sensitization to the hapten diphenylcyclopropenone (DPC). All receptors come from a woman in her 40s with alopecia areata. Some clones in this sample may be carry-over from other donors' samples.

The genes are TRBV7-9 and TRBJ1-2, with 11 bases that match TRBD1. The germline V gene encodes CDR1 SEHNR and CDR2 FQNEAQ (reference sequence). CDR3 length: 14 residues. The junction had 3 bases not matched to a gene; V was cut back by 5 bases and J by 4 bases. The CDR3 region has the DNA TGTGCCAGCAGCAGCGGGACAGGGGGCTATGGCTACACCTTC. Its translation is CASSSGTGGYGYTF.

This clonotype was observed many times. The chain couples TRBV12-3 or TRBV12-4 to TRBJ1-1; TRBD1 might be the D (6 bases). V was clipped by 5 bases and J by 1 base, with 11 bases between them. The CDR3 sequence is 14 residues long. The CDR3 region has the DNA TGTGCCAGCAGTCCGGGGGGGCGGAACACTGAAGCTTTCTTT. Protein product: CASSPGGRNTEAFF.

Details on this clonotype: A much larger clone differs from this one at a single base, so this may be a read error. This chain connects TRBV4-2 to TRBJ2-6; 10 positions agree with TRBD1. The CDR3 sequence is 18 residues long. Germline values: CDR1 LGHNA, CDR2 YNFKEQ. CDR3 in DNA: TGTGTCAGCAGCCCCCAGGGACAGGGGTACTCTGGGGCCAACGTCCTGACTTTC. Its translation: CVSSPQGQGYSGANVLTF.

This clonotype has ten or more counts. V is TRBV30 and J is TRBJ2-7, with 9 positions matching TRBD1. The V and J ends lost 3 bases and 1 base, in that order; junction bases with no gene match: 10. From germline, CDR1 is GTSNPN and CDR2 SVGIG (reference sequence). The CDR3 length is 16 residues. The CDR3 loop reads CAWRTTGTGSSYEQYF. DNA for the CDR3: TGTGCCTGGAGGACGACCGGGACAGGGTCATCCTACGAGCAGTACTTC. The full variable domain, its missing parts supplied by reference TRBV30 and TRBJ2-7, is SQTIHQWPATLVQPVGSPLSLECTVEGTSNPNLYWYRQAAGRGLQLLFYSVGIGQISSEVPQNLSASRPQDRQFILSSKKLLLSDSGFYLCAWRTTGTGSSYEQYFGPGTRLTVT.

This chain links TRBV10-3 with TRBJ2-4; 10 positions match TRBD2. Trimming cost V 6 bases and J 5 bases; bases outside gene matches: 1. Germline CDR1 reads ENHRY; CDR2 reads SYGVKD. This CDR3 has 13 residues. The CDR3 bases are TGTGCCATCAGAAGCGGGGGGGAAAACATTCAGTACTTC. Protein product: CAIRSGGENIQYF.

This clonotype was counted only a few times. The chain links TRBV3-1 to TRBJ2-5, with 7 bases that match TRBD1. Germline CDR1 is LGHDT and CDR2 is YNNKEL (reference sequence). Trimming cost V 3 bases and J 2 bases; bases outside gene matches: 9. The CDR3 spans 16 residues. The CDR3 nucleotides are TGTGCCAGCAGCCAGCAACCGGGGACAGTGCAAGAGACCCAGTACTTC. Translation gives CASSQQPGTVQETQYF.

CDR3 in amino acids: CSARPDRLNYGYTF. In DNA form, the CDR3 reads TGCAGTGCTAGACCGGACAGACTTAACTATGGCTACACCTTC. The genes are TRBV20-1 and TRBJ1-2, with D possibly being TRBD1 (6 bases). Between the trimmed V and J ends, which lost 2 bases and 1 base, there was a span of 11 bases. Germline V gives CDR1 DFQATT, CDR2 SNEGSKA (reference sequence). There are 14 residues in the CDR3.

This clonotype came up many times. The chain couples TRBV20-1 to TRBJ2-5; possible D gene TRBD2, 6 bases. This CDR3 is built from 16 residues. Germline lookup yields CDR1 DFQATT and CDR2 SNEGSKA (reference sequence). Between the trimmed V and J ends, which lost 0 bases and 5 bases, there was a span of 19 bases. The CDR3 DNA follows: TGCAGTGCTAGAGATTGGGTGGGGAGGACGGGTGAGACCCAGTACTTC. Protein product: CSARDWVGRTGETQYF.

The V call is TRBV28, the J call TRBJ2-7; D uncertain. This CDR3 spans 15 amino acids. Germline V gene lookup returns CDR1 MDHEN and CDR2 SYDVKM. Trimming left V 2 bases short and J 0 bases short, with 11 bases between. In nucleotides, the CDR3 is TGTGCCAGCAGTTTAGGGCGAGAAAGCTCCTACGAGCAGTACTTC. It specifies CASSLGRESSYEQYF. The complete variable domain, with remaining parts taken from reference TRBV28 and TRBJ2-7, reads DVKVTQSSRYLVKRTGEKVFLECVQDMDHENMFWYRQDPGLGLRLIYFSYDVKMKEKGDIPEGYSVSREKKERFSLILESASTNQTSMYLCASSLGRESSYEQYFGPGTRLTVT.

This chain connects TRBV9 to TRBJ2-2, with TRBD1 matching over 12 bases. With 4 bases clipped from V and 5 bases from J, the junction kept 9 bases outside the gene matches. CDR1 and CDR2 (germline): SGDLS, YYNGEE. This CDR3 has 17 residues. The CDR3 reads CASSPSGTGGYTGELFF. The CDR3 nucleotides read TGTGCCAGCAGCCCCTCGGGGACAGGGGGCTATACCGGGGAGCTGTTTTTT.

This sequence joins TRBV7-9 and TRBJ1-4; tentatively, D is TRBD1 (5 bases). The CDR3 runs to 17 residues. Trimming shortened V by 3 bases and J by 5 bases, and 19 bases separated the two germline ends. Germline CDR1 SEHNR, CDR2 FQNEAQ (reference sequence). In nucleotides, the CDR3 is TGTGCCAGCAGCTTGAATCTTTGGGCAGGGTCGAATGAAAAACTGTTTTTT. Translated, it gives CASSLNLWAGSNEKLFF.

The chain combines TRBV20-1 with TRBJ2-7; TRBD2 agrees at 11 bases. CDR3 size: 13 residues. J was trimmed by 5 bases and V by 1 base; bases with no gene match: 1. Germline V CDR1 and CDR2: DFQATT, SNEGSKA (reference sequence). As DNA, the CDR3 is TGCAGTGCTAGAGTACTAGCGGGGGACGAGCAGTACTTC. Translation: CSARVLAGDEQYF.

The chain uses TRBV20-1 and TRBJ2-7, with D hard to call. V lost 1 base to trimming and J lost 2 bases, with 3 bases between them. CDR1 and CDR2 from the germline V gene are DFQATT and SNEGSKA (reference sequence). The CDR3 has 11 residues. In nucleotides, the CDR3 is TGCAGTGCTAGAGCTGCCTACGAGCAGTACTTC. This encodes CSARAAYEQYF.

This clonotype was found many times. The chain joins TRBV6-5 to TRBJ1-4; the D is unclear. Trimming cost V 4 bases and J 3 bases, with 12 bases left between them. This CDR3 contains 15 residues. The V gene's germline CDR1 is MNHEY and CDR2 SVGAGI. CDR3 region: CASSFQYRANEKLFF. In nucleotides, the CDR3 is TGTGCCAGCAGTTTCCAGTATCGAGCTAATGAAAAACTGTTTTTT.

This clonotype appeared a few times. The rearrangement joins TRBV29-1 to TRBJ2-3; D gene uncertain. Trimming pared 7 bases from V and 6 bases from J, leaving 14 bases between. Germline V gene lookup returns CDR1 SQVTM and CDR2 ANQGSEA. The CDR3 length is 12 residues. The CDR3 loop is CSGVSGRDTQYF. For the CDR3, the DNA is TGCAGCGGGGTATCCGGGCGGGATACGCAGTATTTT.

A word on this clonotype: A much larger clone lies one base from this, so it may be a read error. CDR3 residues: CASSVQGNYNEQFF. The CDR3 DNA follows: TGTGCCAGCTCCGTACAAGGGAACTACAATGAGCAGTTCTTC. The chain links TRBV2 to TRBJ2-1; D not certain. Germline V gene sequence: CDR1 SNHLY, CDR2 FYNNEI. This CDR3 spans 14 amino acids. The V end was cut by 8 bases, the J end by 3 bases, with 14 bases between.

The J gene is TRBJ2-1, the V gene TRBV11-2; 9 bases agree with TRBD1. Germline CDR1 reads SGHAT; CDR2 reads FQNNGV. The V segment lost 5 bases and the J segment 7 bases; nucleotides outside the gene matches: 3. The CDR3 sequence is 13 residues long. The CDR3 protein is CASSPDRGNEQFF. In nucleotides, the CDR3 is TGTGCCAGCAGCCCAGACAGGGGGAATGAGCAGTTCTTC.

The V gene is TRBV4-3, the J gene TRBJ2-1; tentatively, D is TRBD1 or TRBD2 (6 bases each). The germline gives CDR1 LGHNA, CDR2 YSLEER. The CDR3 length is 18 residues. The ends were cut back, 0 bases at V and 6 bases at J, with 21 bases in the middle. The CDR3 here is CASSQEVLSRGRVNEQFF. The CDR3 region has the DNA TGCGCCAGCAGCCAAGAAGTTTTAAGTCGGGGGCGGGTCAATGAGCAGTTCTTC.

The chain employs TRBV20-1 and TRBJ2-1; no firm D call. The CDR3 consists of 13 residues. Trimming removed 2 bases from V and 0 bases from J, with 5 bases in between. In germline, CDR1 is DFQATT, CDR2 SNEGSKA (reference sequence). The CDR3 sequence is CSARLVSYNEQFF. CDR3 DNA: TGCAGTGCTAGACTAGTCTCCTACAATGAGCAGTTCTTC.

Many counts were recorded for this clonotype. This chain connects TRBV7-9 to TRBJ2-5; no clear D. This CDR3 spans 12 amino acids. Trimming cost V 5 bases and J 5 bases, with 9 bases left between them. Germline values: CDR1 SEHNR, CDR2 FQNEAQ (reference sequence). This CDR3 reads CASSLAHETQYF. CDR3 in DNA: TGTGCCAGCAGCCTTGCCCATGAGACCCAGTACTTC.

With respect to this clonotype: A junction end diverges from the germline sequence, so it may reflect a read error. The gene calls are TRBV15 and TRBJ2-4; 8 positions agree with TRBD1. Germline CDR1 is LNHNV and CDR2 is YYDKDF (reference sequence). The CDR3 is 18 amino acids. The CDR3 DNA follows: TGTGCCACCAGCAGAGTGGGACAGGTGACTTTAGCCAAAAACTTTCAGTACTTC. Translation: CATSRVGQVTLAKNFQYF.

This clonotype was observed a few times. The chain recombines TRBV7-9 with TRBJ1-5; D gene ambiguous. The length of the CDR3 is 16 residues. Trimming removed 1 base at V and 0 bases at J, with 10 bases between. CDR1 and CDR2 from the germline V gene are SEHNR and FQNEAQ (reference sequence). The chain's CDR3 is CASSLVGDYSNQPQHF. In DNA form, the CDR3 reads TGTGCCAGCAGCTTAGTCGGGGATTATAGCAATCAGCCCCAGCATTTT.

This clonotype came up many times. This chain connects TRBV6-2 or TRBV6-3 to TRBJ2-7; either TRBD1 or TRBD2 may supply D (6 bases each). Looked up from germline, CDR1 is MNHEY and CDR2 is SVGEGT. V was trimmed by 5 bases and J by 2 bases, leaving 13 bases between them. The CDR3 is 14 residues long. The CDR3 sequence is CASSPGGGTYEQYF. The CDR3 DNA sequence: TGTGCCAGCAGTCCCGGGGGCGGGACCTACGAGCAGTACTTC.

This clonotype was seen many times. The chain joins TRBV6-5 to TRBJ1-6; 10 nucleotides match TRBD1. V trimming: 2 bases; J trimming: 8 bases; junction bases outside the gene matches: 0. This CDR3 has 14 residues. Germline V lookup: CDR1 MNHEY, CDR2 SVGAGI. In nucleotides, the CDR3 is TGTGCCAGCAGTTACGGGACAGGGGATTCACCCCTCCACTTT. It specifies CASSYGTGDSPLHF.

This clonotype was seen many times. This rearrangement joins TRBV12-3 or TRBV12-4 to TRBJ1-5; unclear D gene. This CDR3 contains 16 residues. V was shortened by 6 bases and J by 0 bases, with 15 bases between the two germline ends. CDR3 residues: CASSRVGKYSNQPQHF. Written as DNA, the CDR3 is TGTGCCAGCAGCCGGGTGGGCAAATATAGCAATCAGCCCCAGCATTTT.